The 4 T cell receptor beta chains listed next were all sequenced from one sample in a study of CD8 T cells in Susac syndrome. Reverse transcription used roughly 0.5 to 1 ug RNA and random hexamers. MiXCR, applied by TCRdb to the immunoSEQ multiplex PCR reads, yields one record per CDR3 protein. The table has around 80,000 distinct CDR3 sequences, roughly 94% seen once. The sequencing input was CD8+ T cells from PBMCs. The receptor set was obtained from a human donor in good health.

The sample holds a few counts of this clonotype. CDR3 amino acids: CASSLRPDTQYF. In DNA, the CDR3 is TGCGCCAGCAGCTTGCGACCAGATACGCAGTATTTT. The chain combines TRBV5-1 with TRBJ2-3, with unresolved D. Trimming left V 1 base short and J 4 bases short, with 4 bases between. The CDR3 has 12 residues. Germline CDR1 and CDR2: SGHRS and YFSETQ.

The chain is built from TRBV27 and TRBJ2-1; D unclear. The germline CDR1 and CDR2 sequences are MNHEY and SMNVEV (reference sequence). Between the trimmed V and J ends, which lost 2 bases and 9 bases, there was a span of 5 bases. The CDR3 sequence is 11 residues long. The CDR3 nucleotides read TGTGCCAGCAGTTTAGGGGTTGAGCAGTTCTTC. Translated, it gives CASSLGVEQFF.

This clonotype was detected only once. This sequence joins TRBV3-1 and TRBJ2-1, with D tentatively TRBD1 or TRBD2 (6 bases each). Deletions cut 4 bases from V and 3 bases from J, with 16 bases between. The germline V gene has CDR1 LGHDT and CDR2 YNNKEL (reference sequence). This CDR3 has 16 residues. The CDR3 here is CASSPHGGGIYNEQFF. The CDR3 DNA reads TGTGCCAGCAGCCCACACGGGGGCGGGATCTACAATGAGCAGTTCTTC.

The chain couples TRBV27 to TRBJ1-4; D remains ambiguous. The CDR3 totals 14 residues. V was pared by 0 bases and J by 8 bases, with 10 bases between. The germline V gene has CDR1 MNHEY and CDR2 SMNVEV (reference sequence). CDR3 sequence reads: CASSLSRGGEKLFF. The CDR3 DNA sequence: TGTGCCAGCAGTTTATCCCGGGGTGGCGAAAAACTGTTTTTT.